The rows below give T cell receptor beta chains drawn from one sample of a study of blood T cell repertoires in COVID-19. Using immunoSEQ multiplex PCR, the repertoire was profiled, and TCRdb retains in-frame clones only, with some absent. The table lists roughly 80,000 clones, 91% of them singletons. The material sequenced was peripheral blood. The receptor set was obtained from a woman between 45 and 65 years old in a cohort sampled during active COVID-19. Both conserved end residues are part of each CDR3. Fields, in order: D gene, V gene, clone size, J gene, CDR3 protein, CDR3 DNA. The D gene is left open where the match is weak. Clone size is not always given. Where it is, it says once, few, many or a class for expanded clones.

d_gene: -
v_gene: TRBV28
abundance: -
j_gene: TRBJ2-7
CDR3aa: CASSRGLPSYEQYF
CDR3nt: TGTGCCAGCAGTAGAGGACTACCCTCCTACGAGCAGTACTTC

d_gene: TRBD2
v_gene: TRBV5-4
abundance: -
j_gene: TRBJ2-3
CDR3aa: CASGNQAGGDTQYF
CDR3nt: TGTGCCAGCGGGAATCAAGCGGGAGGAGATACGCAGTATTTT

d_gene: -
v_gene: TRBV2
abundance: -
j_gene: TRBJ2-3
CDR3aa: CASSLPADTQYF
CDR3nt: TGTGCCAGCAGTTTACCAGCAGATACGCAGTATTTT

d_gene: -
v_gene: TRBV9
abundance: -
j_gene: TRBJ2-2
CDR3aa: CASSFRTTNTGELFF
CDR3nt: TGTGCCAGCAGCTTCCGGACTACGAACACCGGGGAGCTGTTTTTT

d_gene: TRBD1
v_gene: TRBV6-5
abundance: -
j_gene: TRBJ2-1
CDR3aa: CASSISGQGYNEQFF
CDR3nt: TGTGCCAGCAGTATATCGGGACAGGGGTACAATGAGCAGTTCTTC

d_gene: TRBD1
v_gene: TRBV2
abundance: -
j_gene: TRBJ1-1
CDR3aa: CASMQEQGASEAFF
CDR3nt: TGTGCCAGCATGCAGGAACAGGGGGCCTCTGAAGCTTTCTTT

d_gene: -
v_gene: TRBV5-6
abundance: -
j_gene: TRBJ2-7
CDR3aa: CASSRWWTAYEQYF
CDR3nt: TGTGCCAGCAGCCGATGGTGGACAGCCTACGAGCAGTACTTC

d_gene: TRBD2
v_gene: TRBV5-1
abundance: -
j_gene: TRBJ2-2
CDR3aa: CASSFGRGANTGELFF
CDR3nt: TGCGCCAGCAGCTTCGGGCGGGGGGCGAACACCGGGGAGCTGTTTTTT

d_gene: -
v_gene: TRBV2
abundance: -
j_gene: TRBJ2-2
CDR3aa: CASSNLFGGGELFF
CDR3nt: TGTGCCAGCAGCAATCTGTTCGGGGGCGGGGAGCTGTTTTTT

d_gene: TRBD1
v_gene: TRBV3-1/TRBV3-2
abundance: -
j_gene: TRBJ1-2
CDR3aa: CASSQALTGSRHGYTF
CDR3nt: TGTGCCAGCAGCCAAGCGCTGACAGGGAGTCGACATGGCTACACCTTC

d_gene: -
v_gene: TRBV2
abundance: -
j_gene: TRBJ2-7
CDR3aa: CASRFEAPYEQYF
CDR3nt: TGTGCCAGCCGCTTCGAAGCCCCCTACGAGCAGTACTTC

d_gene: TRBD1
v_gene: TRBV29-1
abundance: -
j_gene: TRBJ1-2
CDR3aa: CSAADRGYGYTF
CDR3nt: TGCAGCGCTGCCGACAGGGGGTATGGCTACACCTTC

d_gene: -
v_gene: TRBV27
abundance: -
j_gene: TRBJ1-1
CDR3aa: CASSLNPLLSTEAFF
CDR3nt: TGTGCCAGCAGTCTCAACCCGCTACTATCCACTGAAGCTTTCTTT

d_gene: TRBD2
v_gene: TRBV10-1
abundance: -
j_gene: TRBJ2-1
CDR3aa: CASSRTSGGYNEQFF
CDR3nt: TGCGCCAGCAGCCGGACTAGCGGGGGCTACAATGAGCAGTTCTTC

d_gene: -
v_gene: TRBV29-1
abundance: -
j_gene: TRBJ2-3
CDR3aa: CSGRPAGTDTQYF
CDR3nt: TGCAGCGGGCGGCCGGCTGGTACAGATACGCAGTATTTT

d_gene: TRBD1
v_gene: TRBV19
abundance: -
j_gene: TRBJ1-2
CDR3aa: CASSPTGGAGYGYTF
CDR3nt: TGTGCCAGTAGTCCTACAGGGGGCGCGGGCTATGGCTACACCTTC

d_gene: -
v_gene: TRBV4-1
abundance: -
j_gene: TRBJ1-6
CDR3aa: CASSQGEVAYNSPLHF
CDR3nt: TGCGCCAGCAGCCAAGGGGAGGTCGCCTATAATTCACCCCTCCACTTT

d_gene: -
v_gene: TRBV30
abundance: -
j_gene: TRBJ2-2
CDR3aa: CAWTRFSTGELFF
CDR3nt: TGTGCCTGGACTAGGTTCTCAACCGGGGAGCTGTTTTTT

d_gene: -
v_gene: TRBV11-2
abundance: -
j_gene: TRBJ1-2
CDR3aa: CASSLDPRRVNYGYTF
CDR3nt: TGTGCCAGCAGCTTAGATCCCCGGCGGGTTAACTATGGCTACACCTTC

d_gene: -
v_gene: TRBV5-6
abundance: -
j_gene: TRBJ1-5
CDR3aa: CASSRRASNQPQHF
CDR3nt: TGTGCCAGCAGCCGGAGGGCCAGCAATCAGCCCCAGCATTTT

d_gene: TRBD2
v_gene: TRBV11-3
abundance: -
j_gene: TRBJ2-7
CDR3aa: CASSHPGGEQYF
CDR3nt: TGTGCCAGCAGCCACCCGGGAGGGGAGCAGTACTTC

d_gene: TRBD2
v_gene: TRBV28
abundance: -
j_gene: TRBJ2-1
CDR3aa: CASSLPAGANEQFF
CDR3nt: TGTGCCAGCAGTTTACCAGCGGGAGCCAATGAGCAGTTCTTC

d_gene: TRBD1
v_gene: TRBV3-1/TRBV3-2
abundance: few
j_gene: TRBJ1-1
CDR3aa: CASSESLTGPTEAFF
CDR3nt: TGTGCCAGCAGCGAGAGTTTGACAGGGCCCACTGAAGCTTTCTTT

d_gene: TRBD2
v_gene: TRBV5-1
abundance: -
j_gene: TRBJ2-1
CDR3aa: CASRPSGSSYNEQFF
CDR3nt: TGCGCCAGCAGACCAAGCGGGAGTTCCTACAATGAGCAGTTCTTC

d_gene: -
v_gene: TRBV7-9
abundance: few
j_gene: TRBJ2-1
CDR3aa: CASSFSLDSALEQFF
CDR3nt: TGTGCCAGCAGCTTCTCACTAGACTCTGCTCTAGAGCAGTTCTTC

d_gene: -
v_gene: TRBV3-1/TRBV3-2
abundance: -
j_gene: TRBJ2-5
CDR3aa: CASSQSGAARKETQYF
CDR3nt: TGTGCCAGCAGCCAAAGTGGAGCGGCGCGAAAAGAGACCCAGTACTTC

d_gene: TRBD2
v_gene: TRBV4-1
abundance: -
j_gene: TRBJ2-1
CDR3aa: CASSQGLLAGGDEQFF
CDR3nt: TGCGCCAGCAGCCAAGGTTTACTAGCGGGGGGGGATGAGCAGTTCTTC

d_gene: -
v_gene: TRBV7-2
abundance: -
j_gene: TRBJ1-4
CDR3aa: CASSQRASPNEKLFF
CDR3nt: TGTGCCAGCAGCCAGAGGGCCTCACCTAATGAAAAACTGTTTTTT

d_gene: -
v_gene: TRBV9
abundance: few
j_gene: TRBJ1-3
CDR3aa: CASSVGGRGSGNTIYF
CDR3nt: TGTGCCAGCAGCGTAGGGGGCAGGGGCTCTGGAAACACCATATATTTT

d_gene: -
v_gene: TRBV7-3
abundance: -
j_gene: TRBJ2-1
CDR3aa: CASSLNGVGDEQFF
CDR3nt: TGTGCCAGCAGCTTAAACGGGGTTGGCGATGAGCAGTTCTTC

d_gene: -
v_gene: TRBV12-5
abundance: -
j_gene: TRBJ1-4
CDR3aa: CASGSGGKGEKLFF
CDR3nt: TGTGCTAGTGGTTCGGGGGGGAAGGGGGAAAAACTGTTTTTT

d_gene: -
v_gene: TRBV29-1
abundance: -
j_gene: TRBJ2-7
CDR3aa: CSVRVAGYEQYF
CDR3nt: TGCAGCGTTCGAGTAGCTGGTTACGAGCAGTACTTC

d_gene: -
v_gene: TRBV7-6
abundance: -
j_gene: TRBJ2-2
CDR3aa: CASSLNPHWGGQNGELFF
CDR3nt: TGTGCCAGCAGCTTAAATCCACACTGGGGGGGGCAAAACGGGGAGCTGTTTTTT

d_gene: -
v_gene: TRBV19
abundance: -
j_gene: TRBJ1-6
CDR3aa: CASSISIQDNSPLHF
CDR3nt: TGTGCCAGTAGTATAAGCATACAGGATAATTCACCCCTCCACTTT

d_gene: TRBD1
v_gene: TRBV9
abundance: -
j_gene: TRBJ2-5
CDR3aa: CASSAFGQGGIGETQYF
CDR3nt: TGTGCCAGCAGCGCCTTCGGACAGGGAGGTATTGGTGAGACCCAGTACTTC

d_gene: -
v_gene: TRBV7-8
abundance: -
j_gene: TRBJ1-5
CDR3aa: CASSLVGGVSNQPQHF
CDR3nt: TGTGCCAGCAGCTTAGTGGGAGGGGTGAGCAATCAGCCCCAGCATTTT

d_gene: -
v_gene: TRBV19
abundance: -
j_gene: TRBJ2-4
CDR3aa: CASSITGLEGNIQYF
CDR3nt: TGTGCCAGTAGTATTACGGGGCTGGAGGGGAACATTCAGTACTTC

d_gene: TRBD2
v_gene: TRBV5-1
abundance: -
j_gene: TRBJ2-7
CDR3aa: CASSPLLAGASGAYEQYF
CDR3nt: TGCGCCAGCAGCCCCCTGCTAGCGGGGGCCTCCGGGGCCTACGAGCAGTACTTC

d_gene: -
v_gene: TRBV9
abundance: -
j_gene: TRBJ1-4
CDR3aa: CASSFSGGRNEKLFF
CDR3nt: TGTGCCAGCAGCTTCAGCGGTGGCAGGAATGAAAAACTGTTTTTT

d_gene: -
v_gene: TRBV4-2
abundance: -
j_gene: TRBJ2-1
CDR3aa: CASSRDLPRPEQFF
CDR3nt: TGTGCCAGCAGCCGAGATTTACCGAGGCCAGAGCAGTTCTTC

d_gene: TRBD1
v_gene: TRBV3-1/TRBV3-2
abundance: -
j_gene: TRBJ1-2
CDR3aa: CASSQAGQGDGYTF
CDR3nt: TGTGCCAGCAGCCAAGCTGGACAGGGAGATGGCTACACCTTC

d_gene: -
v_gene: TRBV6-5
abundance: -
j_gene: TRBJ2-7
CDR3aa: CASSRTGTPSYEQYF
CDR3nt: TGTGCCAGCAGTCGCACCGGGACACCCTCCTACGAGCAGTACTTC

d_gene: -
v_gene: TRBV7-2
abundance: -
j_gene: TRBJ2-1
CDR3aa: CASSLGQGLIVSHEQFF
CDR3nt: TGTGCCAGCAGCTTAGGTCAGGGGCTAATAGTGTCTCATGAGCAGTTCTTC

d_gene: TRBD2
v_gene: TRBV5-8
abundance: -
j_gene: TRBJ2-1
CDR3aa: CASSLWSGNYNEQFF
CDR3nt: TGTGCCAGCAGCTTGTGGAGCGGGAACTACAATGAGCAGTTCTTC

d_gene: -
v_gene: TRBV5-1
abundance: few
j_gene: TRBJ1-3
CDR3aa: CASSQGSSGNTIYF
CDR3nt: TGCGCCAGCAGTCAGGGGAGCTCTGGAAACACCATATATTTT

d_gene: TRBD2
v_gene: TRBV5-8
abundance: -
j_gene: TRBJ2-2
CDR3aa: CASSLGGTSSAGELFF
CDR3nt: TGTGCCAGCAGCTTGGGGGGGACTAGCTCTGCCGGGGAGCTGTTTTTT

d_gene: TRBD2
v_gene: TRBV28
abundance: -
j_gene: TRBJ2-1
CDR3aa: CASRPPGLAGGAREGEQFF
CDR3nt: TGTGCCAGCAGGCCGCCGGGACTAGCGGGAGGGGCCCGGGAGGGTGAGCAGTTCTTC

d_gene: -
v_gene: TRBV27
abundance: -
j_gene: TRBJ1-6
CDR3aa: CASSLLDSNSPLHF
CDR3nt: TGTGCCAGCAGTTTATTGGACAGTAATTCACCCCTCCACTTT

d_gene: -
v_gene: TRBV25-1
abundance: -
j_gene: TRBJ1-1
CDR3aa: CASRAGANTEAFF
CDR3nt: TGTGCCAGCAGGGCGGGGGCCAACACTGAAGCTTTCTTT

d_gene: -
v_gene: TRBV27
abundance: -
j_gene: TRBJ2-7
CDR3aa: CASSRGYEQYF
CDR3nt: TGTGCCAGCTCTAGGGGATACGAGCAGTACTTC

d_gene: -
v_gene: TRBV19
abundance: -
j_gene: TRBJ1-1
CDR3aa: CASSTGLNTEAFF
CDR3nt: TGTGCCAGTAGTACAGGGTTGAACACTGAAGCTTTCTTT

d_gene: -
v_gene: TRBV19
abundance: -
j_gene: TRBJ2-6
CDR3aa: CASSLVGQTFSGANVLTF
CDR3nt: TGTGCCAGCAGCCTAGTAGGACAGACTTTCTCTGGGGCCAACGTCCTGACTTTC

d_gene: TRBD2
v_gene: TRBV2
abundance: once
j_gene: TRBJ2-3
CDR3aa: CASSEARSGAGDTQYF
CDR3nt: TGTGCCAGCAGTGAAGCGCGTAGCGGGGCCGGAGATACGCAGTATTTT

d_gene: -
v_gene: TRBV11-1
abundance: -
j_gene: TRBJ1-6
CDR3aa: CASSFQDREYSPLHF
CDR3nt: TGTGCCAGCAGCTTCCAGGACAGAGAATACTCACCCCTCCACTTT

d_gene: TRBD2
v_gene: TRBV5-4
abundance: -
j_gene: TRBJ2-3
CDR3aa: CASSPSGGTIPIASTDTQYF
CDR3nt: TGTGCCAGCAGCCCTAGCGGGGGGACGATTCCTATTGCTAGCACAGATACGCAGTATTTT

d_gene: -
v_gene: TRBV12-3/TRBV12-4
abundance: -
j_gene: TRBJ2-1
CDR3aa: CASSLAGGGEQFF
CDR3nt: TGTGCCAGCAGTTTAGCGGGGGGAGGTGAGCAGTTCTTC

d_gene: -
v_gene: TRBV2
abundance: -
j_gene: TRBJ2-7
CDR3aa: CASTGRTAVYEQYF
CDR3nt: TGTGCCAGCACCGGGCGGACAGCTGTCTACGAGCAGTACTTC